Listed below are T cell receptor beta chains from one sample, sequenced in a study of T cells in localized non-small cell lung cancer. The table came from immunoSEQ multiplex PCR; TCRdb's copy has only in-frame clones and leaves some out. The sample lists 750 to 950 clones, more than 20% occurring once. This specimen was lung tumor tissue, taken before any cancer treatment. Receptors were obtained from a female donor aged 60 or older with stage II squamous cell lung carcinoma. The CDR3 runs from the conserved cysteine through the conserved F or W. Each record gives: V gene, J gene, clone size, D gene, CDR3 protein. The D gene is left open where the match is weak. Clone sizes are given selectively: once, few, many, or a class where the clone is expanded.

v_call: TRBV11-3
j_call: TRBJ2-1
clone_size: few
d_call: TRBD2
cdr3_aa: CASSSDIAGARYNEQFF

v_call: TRBV11-3
j_call: TRBJ2-6
clone_size: -
d_call: -
cdr3_aa: CASSYLIYQQSRANVLTF

v_call: TRBV18
j_call: TRBJ1-1
clone_size: few
d_call: -
cdr3_aa: CASSTEHGHFGKAFF

v_call: TRBV6-8
j_call: TRBJ2-7
clone_size: few
d_call: TRBD2
cdr3_aa: CASSARGASLAGASYEQYF

v_call: TRBV9
j_call: TRBJ2-7
clone_size: large
d_call: -
cdr3_aa: CASSGGGLYEQYF

v_call: TRBV4-1
j_call: TRBJ2-3
clone_size: -
d_call: TRBD2
cdr3_aa: CASSQDPPSGGFVRSTQYF

v_call: TRBV6-8
j_call: TRBJ1-2
clone_size: -
d_call: -
cdr3_aa: CASRESDLPRHGYTF

v_call: TRBV23-1
j_call: TRBJ2-7
clone_size: -
d_call: TRBD2
cdr3_aa: CASSQGVYLAASYEQYF

v_call: TRBV11-3
j_call: TRBJ2-7
clone_size: -
d_call: -
cdr3_aa: CASSPSSPSSYEQYF

v_call: TRBV11-3
j_call: TRBJ1-1
clone_size: hyperexpanded
d_call: -
cdr3_aa: CASSSEVLSNTEAFF

v_call: TRBV6-8
j_call: TRBJ2-3
clone_size: few
d_call: TRBD2
cdr3_aa: CASSLAGDSDTQYF

v_call: TRBV9
j_call: TRBJ2-4
clone_size: -
d_call: TRBD1
cdr3_aa: CASSLGQGMAKNIQYF

v_call: TRBV18
j_call: TRBJ1-1
clone_size: few
d_call: TRBD1
cdr3_aa: CASSPPGRGAFF

v_call: TRBV15
j_call: TRBJ2-2
clone_size: -
d_call: TRBD2
cdr3_aa: CATSRDLLAGTGELFF

v_call: TRBV11-3
j_call: TRBJ2-7
clone_size: large
d_call: -
cdr3_aa: CASSVYGGGSIYEQYF

v_call: TRBV11-3
j_call: TRBJ2-7
clone_size: few
d_call: -
cdr3_aa: CASSLGRSESYEQYF

v_call: TRBV6-8
j_call: TRBJ2-7
clone_size: -
d_call: -
cdr3_aa: CASSYSRRVDGEQYF

v_call: TRBV5-1
j_call: TRBJ1-1
clone_size: -
d_call: -
cdr3_aa: CASSFESGRAGEAFF

v_call: TRBV28
j_call: TRBJ2-7
clone_size: few
d_call: -
cdr3_aa: CASSPWGEPSYEQYF

v_call: TRBV11-3
j_call: TRBJ2-7
clone_size: medium-sized
d_call: -
cdr3_aa: CASSPSGGAYEQYF

v_call: TRBV9
j_call: TRBJ2-6
clone_size: few
d_call: -
cdr3_aa: CASSSWGASGANVLTF

v_call: TRBV28
j_call: TRBJ1-5
clone_size: hyperexpanded
d_call: -
cdr3_aa: CACQWRGNQPQHF

v_call: TRBV7-4
j_call: TRBJ2-1
clone_size: few
d_call: -
cdr3_aa: CASSLPGGNEQFF

v_call: TRBV30
j_call: TRBJ1-3
clone_size: few
d_call: TRBD1
cdr3_aa: CAWSGMGQQRAGNTIYF

v_call: TRBV6-8
j_call: TRBJ1-6
clone_size: -
d_call: -
cdr3_aa: CASTKGNSGSPLHF

v_call: TRBV11-3
j_call: TRBJ2-4
clone_size: -
d_call: -
cdr3_aa: CASSLGGAKNIQYF

v_call: TRBV6-8
j_call: TRBJ1-4
clone_size: large
d_call: -
cdr3_aa: CASGEPTNEKLFF

v_call: TRBV6-8
j_call: TRBJ1-4
clone_size: -
d_call: -
cdr3_aa: CASSEGGSTNEKLFF

v_call: TRBV11-3
j_call: TRBJ2-1
clone_size: few
d_call: -
cdr3_aa: CASRPSGGGGDEQFF

v_call: TRBV11-3
j_call: TRBJ1-1
clone_size: -
d_call: -
cdr3_aa: CASSRDGLQSTEAFF

v_call: TRBV29-1
j_call: TRBJ1-1
clone_size: -
d_call: TRBD1
cdr3_aa: CSVDYGRGVTEAFF

v_call: TRBV29-1
j_call: TRBJ2-3
clone_size: -
d_call: TRBD1
cdr3_aa: CSVDTGQGNPTDTQYF

v_call: TRBV6-8
j_call: TRBJ2-3
clone_size: medium-sized
d_call: -
cdr3_aa: CASSYGGAPTDTQYF

v_call: TRBV14
j_call: TRBJ1-2
clone_size: few
d_call: -
cdr3_aa: CASSQGAPYGYTF

v_call: TRBV5-1
j_call: TRBJ1-1
clone_size: -
d_call: TRBD1
cdr3_aa: CASSPDRGYSTEAFF

v_call: TRBV19
j_call: TRBJ1-5
clone_size: once
d_call: TRBD1
cdr3_aa: CASRSRTGGNQPQHF

v_call: TRBV6-8
j_call: TRBJ1-5
clone_size: few
d_call: -
cdr3_aa: CASSYSEYQPQHF

v_call: TRBV4-1
j_call: TRBJ2-6
clone_size: -
d_call: -
cdr3_aa: CASLDPGANVLTF

v_call: TRBV11-3
j_call: TRBJ1-1
clone_size: -
d_call: TRBD1
cdr3_aa: CASSSAGTGPEKAFF

v_call: TRBV19
j_call: TRBJ1-6
clone_size: few
d_call: -
cdr3_aa: CASSLRRQANSPLHF